This T cell receptor (beta chain) appears in the sequencing data of a study of hypomethylating agent response in myelodysplastic syndrome. The assay was immunoSEQ multiplex PCR, and TCRdb's table has in-frame clones only and misses some. This sample has about 3,000 clones; more than 85% occur once, and the top ten carry just under 20%. Losses at the gene ends were 0 bases for V and 6 bases for J; bases not matched to a gene: 4. CDR3 size: 14 residues. From germline, CDR1 is MNHNY and CDR2 SVGAGI (reference sequence). Of note for this clone: No antigen is known for it.

Study outcomes and limitations: The MDS versus healthy comparison may be affected by non-age-matched controls.

This clonotype originated in a human donor with myelodysplastic syndrome. Sequences were derived from bone marrow, sampled before or after starting hypomethylating agent treatment for myelodysplastic syndrome (not recorded which). The chain has TRBV6-6 and TRBJ2-7, with TRBD2 matching 8 bases. The CDR3 loop reads CASSYSGLASEQYF. CDR3 DNA sequence: TGTGCCAGCAGTTACTCAGGACTAGCCTCCGAGCAGTACTTC.